This record covers a single TCR beta chain. The antigen is unknown. PCR used 60 Vbeta primers and 13 Jbeta primers. Only in-frame clones appear in the TCRdb table, and some are missing; sequencing was by immunoSEQ multiplex PCR. Of over 80,000 clones detected, roughly four fifths appear once; the ten largest clones hold more than 3%. With 5 bases removed from V and 4 bases from J, the gap between germline ends came to 6 bases. Germline values: CDR1 SNHLY, CDR2 FYNNEI. The CDR3 runs to 12 residues. The sample belongs to a study of cytomegalovirus exposure and HLA in healthy donors. Study overall: The roughly 120 million unique TCR beta sequences, from 150 million to 200 million T cells, were found by an earlier analysis.

Findings of the study overall: Later analysis indicated greater clonal expansion among HLA-associated TCR beta chains than among equally common other chains.

V and J are TRBV2 and TRBJ2-1, with D possibly being TRBD1 (5 bases). Material for sequencing was PBMCs. The TCR comes from a man aged 40-55 years in good health and CMV-seronegative. This chain's CDR3 is CASSPGYNEQFF. The CDR3 region has the DNA TGTGCCAGCAGTCCAGGGTACAATGAGCAGTTCTTC.